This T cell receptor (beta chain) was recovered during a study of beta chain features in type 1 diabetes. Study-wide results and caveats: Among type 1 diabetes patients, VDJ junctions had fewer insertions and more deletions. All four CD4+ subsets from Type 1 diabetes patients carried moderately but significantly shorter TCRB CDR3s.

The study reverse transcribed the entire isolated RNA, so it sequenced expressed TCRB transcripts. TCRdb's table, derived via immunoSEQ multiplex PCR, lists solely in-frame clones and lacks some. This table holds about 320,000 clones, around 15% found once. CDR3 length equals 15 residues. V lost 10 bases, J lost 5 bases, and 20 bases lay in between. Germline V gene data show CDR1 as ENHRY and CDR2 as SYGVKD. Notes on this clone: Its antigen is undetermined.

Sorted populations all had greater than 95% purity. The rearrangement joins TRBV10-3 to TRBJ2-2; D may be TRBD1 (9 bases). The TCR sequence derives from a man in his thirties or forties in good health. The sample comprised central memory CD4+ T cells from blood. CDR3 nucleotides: TGTGCCAGCAATAGCGGGACAGGGAGGACCGGGGAGCTGTTTTTT. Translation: CASNSGTGRTGELFF.